These 5 T cell receptor beta chains share one sample of origin, sequenced in a study of T cell clonality in common variable immunodeficiency. General study results and limits: In common variable immunodeficiency, TCR beta chains reportedly carried fewer deletions and N-nucleotide insertions.

The protocol was immunoSEQ multiplex PCR, while the TCRdb copy is restricted to in-frame clones and leaves out a portion. The data show 15,000 to 20,000 clones, with none appearing a single time. These receptors have no identified antigens. Source material: peripheral blood mononuclear cells. The receptors were sampled from a human donor with common variable immunodeficiency.

Comments on this clone: Read coverage stops 3 residues before the CDR3 terminus; the germline J gene supplies the remainder. This sequence joins TRBV5-5 and TRBJ2-1, with 8 bases fitting TRBD1. Germline V gives CDR1 SGHKS, CDR2 YYEKEE (reference sequence). V was pared by 1 base and J by 3 bases, with 0 bases of the junction left unmatched. The CDR3 runs to 14 residues. This chain's CDR3 is CASSLTGGYNEQFF. CDR3 DNA, as far as it was read: TGTGCCAGCAGCTTGACAGGGGGCTACAATGAG.

This clone was found a few times. The sequenced fragment ends 3 residues before the CDR3 boundary, so the rest is inferred from the germline J gene. The chain carries TRBV19 and TRBJ2-3; D may be TRBD2 (5 bases). Trimming shortened V by 5 bases and J by 0 bases, and 9 bases separated the two germline ends. This CDR3 comprises 14 residues. CDR1 is LNHDA and CDR2 is SQIVND in the germline V gene (reference sequence). CDR3 in amino acids: CASSRGASTDTQYF. Incomplete CDR3 DNA: TGTGCCAGTAGTCGGGGAGCTAGCACAGATACG.

A few counts support this clone. The CDR3 end is not reached by the read, which stops 3 residues before it; the germline J gene fills it in. The rearrangement uses TRBV18 and TRBJ1-1; no reliable D call. CDR1 is KGHSH and CDR2 is LQKENI in the germline V gene. Trimming took off 2 bases at V and 1 base at J, with 5 bases between the two ends. There are 13 residues in the CDR3. This CDR3 reads CASSPYRNTEAFF. The part of the CDR3 DNA that was read is TGTGCCAGCTCACCATACAGGAACACTGAA.

Remarks on this clone: The CDR3 end is not reached by the read, which stops 3 residues before it; the germline J gene fills it in. The chain has TRBV23-1 and TRBJ2-7; 9 nucleotides match TRBD1. Being an ORF, TRBV23-1 has a function that is uncertain. The length of the CDR3 is 12 residues. V was pared by 10 bases and J by 4 bases, with 5 bases of the junction left unmatched. The CDR3 protein is CATDRGSYEQYF. The DNA read from the CDR3 is TGCGCCACCGACAGGGGGTCGTACGAG.

The sample holds many counts of this clone. The read halts 3 residues ahead of the CDR3 end, with the missing end drawn from the germline J gene. V is TRBV10-3 and J is TRBJ2-3; 12 bases match TRBD2. CDR3 size: 16 residues. Per the germline V gene, CDR1 is ENHRY and CDR2 is SYGVKD. V was pared by 2 bases and J by 3 bases, with 3 bases of the junction left unmatched. The CDR3 reads CAISEGLAGKTDTQYF. CDR3 DNA, as far as it was read: TGTGCCATCAGTGAGGGACTAGCGGGAAAAACAGATACG.